Following are 24 T cell receptor beta chains from one sample sequenced in a study of blood T cell repertoires in COVID-19. The data were produced by immunoSEQ multiplex PCR, yet TCRdb's version contains in-frame clones alone and is incomplete. This sample yields about 200,000 clones, of which around 87% are seen a single time; approximately 2.9% belongs to the top ten. Sequenced: peripheral blood. The receptors stem from a man in his fifties or sixties with acute or convalescent COVID-19.

The count of this clone is one. This rearrangement joins TRBV23-1 to TRBJ1-6, with 9 bases matching TRBD1. TRBV23-1 is placed among ORFs of uncertain function. V gave up 3 bases and J gave up 0 bases; unmatched junction bases: 12. The CDR3 runs to 20 residues. The CDR3 sequence is CASSHKGQGYQSSYNSPLHF. The CDR3 DNA sequence: TGCGCCAGCAGTCATAAGGGACAGGGTTACCAGAGCTCCTATAATTCACCCCTCCACTTT.

This rearrangement joins TRBV18 to TRBJ2-7; possibly TRBD2 for D (6 bases). Germline V gene data show CDR1 as KGHSH and CDR2 as LQKENI. The CDR3 loop spans 16 amino acids. Between the trimmed V and J ends, which lost 6 bases and 3 bases, there was a span of 21 bases. CDR3 DNA: TGTGCCAGCTCCCCCTCGGGTAGGGACTCACTCTACGAGCAGTACTTC. This encodes CASSPSGRDSLYEQYF.

The V call is TRBV2, the J call TRBJ2-1, with D tentatively TRBD1 (5 bases). This CDR3 comprises 12 residues. CDR1 is SNHLY, CDR2 FYNNEI, per germline. V gave up 4 bases and J gave up 8 bases, with 9 bases separating them. The CDR3: CASSGDSHEQFF. The DNA of the CDR3 is TGTGCCAGCAGTGGTGACAGCCATGAGCAGTTCTTC.

The chain carries TRBV5-1 and TRBJ2-2; TRBD1 matches 8 bases. The CDR3 is 15 residues long. Germline V gene sequence: CDR1 SGHRS, CDR2 YFSETQ. The ends lost 6 bases at V and 2 bases at J; junction bases unmatched: 6. CDR3 region: CASKGTGLNTGELFF. CDR3 DNA: TGCGCCAGCAAAGGGACAGGCCTTAACACCGGGGAGCTGTTTTTT.

The V and J genes are TRBV7-2 and TRBJ2-3; D gene uncertain. V shed 1 base and J shed 2 bases, with 4 bases lying between them. CDR3 size: 13 residues. Germline V gene lookup returns CDR1 SGHTA and CDR2 FQGNSA. The DNA for the CDR3 is TGTGCCAGCAGCTTAGTAAACACAGATACGCAGTATTTT. It specifies CASSLVNTDTQYF.

The chain combines TRBV5-4 with TRBJ2-3; D gene unclear. This CDR3 is 15 amino acids long. CDR1 is SGHNT and CDR2 is YYREEE in the germline V gene (reference sequence). V lost 2 bases and J lost 0, with 10 bases in between. In nucleotides, the CDR3 is TGTGCCAGCAGCTTTCAAACTCCTAGCACAGATACGCAGTATTTT. Its protein product is CASSFQTPSTDTQYF.

The genes are TRBV21-1 and TRBJ2-1; the table's D call TRBD1 went unverified against the DNA. TRBV21-1 is recorded as a pseudogene. CDR3 length equals 10 residues. The CDR3 DNA sequence: TGTGCCAGCCTTCACATTGAGCAGTTCTTC. Translation gives CASLHIEQFF.

The chain joins TRBV9 to TRBJ2-2; 8 positions agree with TRBD2. The CDR3 loop spans 14 amino acids. Germline V gene sequence: CDR1 SGDLS, CDR2 YYNGEE. The V and J ends lost 7 bases and 4 bases, in that order; junction bases with no gene match: 6. Here the CDR3 reads CASGSGASTGELFF. For the CDR3, the DNA is TGTGCCAGCGGTAGCGGGGCCTCCACCGGGGAGCTGTTTTTT.

V usage is TRBV5-1 and J usage is TRBJ1-1, with D maybe TRBD1 (6 bases). The CDR3 has 14 amino acids. Germline V gene lookup returns CDR1 SGHRS and CDR2 YFSETQ. Trimming left V 0 bases short and J 2 bases short, with 8 bases between. CDR3 protein: CASSLGGPNTEAFF. Written as DNA, the CDR3 is TGCGCCAGCAGCTTGGGGGGGCCTAACACTGAAGCTTTCTTT.

This rearrangement joins TRBV6-1 to TRBJ2-3, with a possible D match to TRBD2 (6 bases). Germline V gene sequence: CDR1 MNHNS, CDR2 SASEGT. V lost 1 base and J 1 base, leaving 12 bases between the germline ends. This CDR3 spans 16 amino acids. In nucleotides, the CDR3 is TGTGCCAGCAGTGAAGTGTATTGGGGGGGCACAGATACGCAGTATTTT. This encodes CASSEVYWGGTDTQYF.

This chain links TRBV6-5 with TRBJ1-4, with D hard to call. Germline lookup yields CDR1 MNHEY and CDR2 SVGAGI. Between the trimmed V and J ends, which lost 7 bases and 8 bases, there was a span of 20 bases. This CDR3 contains 15 residues. The DNA of the CDR3 is TGTGCCAGCACACTATCCGGGGTCCGAGGGGAAAAACTGTTTTTT. This translates into CASTLSGVRGEKLFF.

The chain links TRBV6-4 to TRBJ1-6; D perhaps matches TRBD1 (5 bases). Looked up from germline, CDR1 is MRHNA and CDR2 is SNTAGT. V was pared by 0 bases and J by 4 bases, with 10 bases between. The CDR3 has 16 residues. The CDR3 DNA reads TGTGCCAGCAGTGACTCACCGACAGATTATAATTCACCCCTCCACTTT. This gives the protein CASSDSPTDYNSPLHF.

This clone was detected only once. This chain joins TRBV7-2 and TRBJ2-1; D is perhaps TRBD2 (5 bases). CDR1 and CDR2 from the germline V gene are SGHTA and FQGNSA. The CDR3 has 15 amino acids. Trimming left V 5 bases short and J 2 bases short, with 13 bases between. For the CDR3, the DNA is TGTGCCAGCAGCCCGCCGGGGAAAGCCTACAATGAGCAGTTCTTC. Its translation: CASSPPGKAYNEQFF.

J is TRBJ2-1 and V is TRBV5-8; 11 bases line up with TRBD2. J was trimmed by 3 bases and V by 7 bases; bases with no gene match: 3. This CDR3 has 14 residues. The germline CDR1 and CDR2 sequences are SGHTS and YDEGEE. The CDR3 here is CASDGLAGYNEQFF. The CDR3, as DNA: TGTGCCAGCGATGGACTAGCGGGCTACAATGAGCAGTTCTTC.

This chain connects TRBV6-6 to TRBJ2-2; 10 bases are shared with TRBD2. The J segment lost 6 bases and the V segment lost 2 bases, leaving 3 bases of the junction unmatched. Germline V gives CDR1 MNHNY, CDR2 SVGAGI (reference sequence). CDR3 length: 15 residues. DNA of the CDR3: TGTGCCAGCAGTTACCTAGCGGGGGTAGCCGGGGAGCTGTTTTTT. It yields the protein CASSYLAGVAGELFF.

This chain joins TRBV6-5 and TRBJ2-2, with a tentative D call TRBD1 (6 bases). The V and J ends lost 7 bases and 9 bases respectively, with 18 bases between them. CDR3 length: 14 residues. Germline CDR1 and CDR2: MNHEY and SVGAGI. The CDR3 is CASIQGTPARELFF. The CDR3 nucleotides are TGTGCCAGCATCCAGGGGACACCCGCACGGGAGCTGTTTTTT.

The chain employs TRBV6-1 and TRBJ2-7; possible D gene TRBD2, 6 bases. The CDR3 spans 16 residues. Germline V gene data show CDR1 as MNHNS and CDR2 as SASEGT. The germline V and J ends were trimmed by 4 bases and 1 base, with 17 bases remaining between them. The CDR3 DNA reads as TGTGCCAGCAGTGTAAGTACCCACGGAGGGTCCTACGAGCAGTACTTC. Amino acid sequence: CASSVSTHGGSYEQYF.

The chain links TRBV11-2 to TRBJ1-4, with TRBD1 as a possible D gene (6 bases). Germline lookup yields CDR1 SGHAT and CDR2 FQNNGV. The CDR3 consists of 16 residues. V was cut by 5 bases and J by 2 bases, with 15 bases left in between. The CDR3 reads CASSLQTGPTNEKLFF. The CDR3 DNA is TGTGCCAGCAGCCTACAGACAGGTCCGACTAATGAAAAACTGTTTTTT.

This clone is a singleton in its sample. The chain links TRBV7-2 to TRBJ2-7; 11 nucleotides align to TRBD2. J gave up 3 bases and V 0 bases, and 7 bases lay outside the gene matches. The CDR3 contains 17 residues. CDR1 is SGHTA and CDR2 is FQGNSA in the germline V gene. The CDR3 coding sequence is TGTGCCAGCAGCTTAGCGCTTCTAGCGGGGGGCTTCTACGAGCAGTACTTC. This sequence encodes CASSLALLAGGFYEQYF.

This clone was seen more than once but under ten times. The chain has TRBV7-8 and TRBJ2-1, with a possible D match to TRBD1 (5 bases). The V gene lost 1 base and the J gene lost 4 bases, with 17 bases spanning the gap. The CDR3 has 17 residues. Germline CDR1 is SGHVS and CDR2 is FQNEAQ. In DNA, the CDR3 is TGTGCCAGCAGCTTAGTCCGTAGGACAAGGGTTTACAATGAGCAGTTCTTC. Amino acid sequence: CASSLVRRTRVYNEQFF. Based on the CDR3 plus reference TRBV7-8 and TRBJ2-1, the full variable domain is GAGVSQSPRYKVAKRGQDVALRCDPISGHVSLFWYQQALGQGPEFLTYFQNEAQLDKSGLPSDRFFAERPEGSVSTLKIQRTQQEDSAVYLCASSLVRRTRVYNEQFFGPGTRLTVL.

The chain employs TRBV12-5 and TRBJ2-7; 9 positions match TRBD1. This CDR3 region has 13 residues. The germline V gene encodes CDR1 LGHNT and CDR2 FRNRAP. Trimming cost V 5 bases and J 7 bases; bases outside gene matches: 6. The CDR3, as DNA: TGTGCTAGTGGTACGGGACAGGGCAGGGAGCAGTACTTC. This gives the protein CASGTGQGREQYF.

The chain combines TRBV10-3 with TRBJ2-3; no definite D call. CDR1 ENHRY and CDR2 SYGVKD come from the germline V gene. Trimming shortened V by 2 bases and J by 3 bases, and 18 bases separated the two germline ends. This CDR3 is 17 amino acids long. DNA for the CDR3: TGTGCCATCAGTGAGCCCAGATTGGCAGGCAGGACAGATACGCAGTATTTT. It yields the protein CAISEPRLAGRTDTQYF.

The chain is built from TRBV6-5 and TRBJ2-7; 12 nucleotides align to TRBD2. V lost 5 bases, J lost 3 bases, and 5 bases stayed unmatched. CDR1 and CDR2 (germline): MNHEY, SVGAGI. The CDR3 has 15 residues. CDR3 DNA: TGTGCCAGCAGTCCGCCGACTAGCGGGGGCTACGAGCAGTACTTC. Translated: CASSPPTSGGYEQYF.

This clone has only a few counts. The chain links TRBV5-4 to TRBJ1-2; 11 bases match TRBD1. With 2 bases clipped from V and 4 bases from J, the junction kept 4 bases outside the gene matches. The length of the CDR3 is 15 residues. CDR1 and CDR2 (germline): SGHNT, YYREEE (reference sequence). CDR3 nucleotide sequence: TGTGCCAGCAGCTTAGCCGGGACAGGGGGCTATGGCTACACCTTC. Its protein is CASSLAGTGGYGYTF.